Listed below are T cell receptor beta chains from one sample, sequenced in a study of blood T cell repertoires in COVID-19. The assay was immunoSEQ multiplex PCR, and TCRdb's table has in-frame clones only and misses some. Among fewer than 200,000 clones listed, just under 85% were seen once. The sequencing sample was made of peripheral blood. These receptors were taken from an elderly woman with COVID-19, enrolled during active disease. CDR3s include the opening cysteine and the closing phenylalanine or tryptophan. The D gene is left open where the match is weak. Clone size is not always given. Where it is, it says once, few, many or a class for expanded clones.

j_gene	abundance	d_gene	v_gene	CDR3aa	CDR3nt
TRBJ1-3	-	-	TRBV28	CASSLPGNTIYF	TGTGCCAGCAGTCTCCCTGGAAACACCATATATTTT
TRBJ2-3	-	TRBD2	TRBV11-2	CASSYRTSGRDTQYF	TGTGCCAGCAGCTATCGGACTAGCGGGCGAGATACGCAGTATTTT
TRBJ1-6	few	-	TRBV7-9	CASSSLKGGDSPLHF	TGTGCCAGCAGCTCGTTGAAGGGGGGGGATTCACCCCTCCACTTT
TRBJ2-5	-	-	TRBV13	CASSLPGGETQYF	TGTGCCAGCAGCTTACCAGGAGGGGAGACCCAGTACTTC
TRBJ2-5	once	TRBD2	TRBV13	CASSPRGGRAGETQYF	TGTGCCAGCAGCCCACGGGGCGGGAGGGCCGGAGAGACCCAGTACTTC
TRBJ2-1	-	TRBD2	TRBV5-4	CASSSGQLAVYNEQFF	TGTGCCAGCAGCTCAGGCCAACTAGCGGTATACAATGAGCAGTTCTTC
TRBJ2-3	once	TRBD1	TRBV24-1	CATDRGPTDTQYF	TGTGCCACCGACAGGGGACCCACAGATACGCAGTATTTT
TRBJ2-1	-	TRBD2	TRBV6-2/TRBV6-3	CASSVAGGNEQFF	TGTGCCAGCAGCGTAGCGGGAGGAAATGAGCAGTTCTTC
TRBJ1-4	-	TRBD1	TRBV30	CAWSTGQGTEKLFF	TGTGCCTGGAGTACGGGACAGGGGACCGAAAAACTGTTTTTT
TRBJ2-2	-	TRBD1	TRBV18	CASSRQGAGLNTGELFF	TGTGCCAGCTCAAGACAGGGTGCTGGATTGAACACCGGGGAGCTGTTTTTT
TRBJ2-3	-	-	TRBV7-9	CASSLERSTDTQYF	TGTGCCAGCAGCTTAGAGAGAAGCACAGATACGCAGTATTTT
TRBJ1-4	-	TRBD1	TRBV2	CASSEGQGENEKLFF	TGTGCCAGCAGTGAAGGACAGGGCGAAAATGAAAAACTGTTTTTT
TRBJ2-7	once	TRBD2	TRBV14	CASSQVVGGSEQYF	TGTGCCAGCAGCCAAGTCGTGGGGGGGAGCGAGCAGTACTTC
TRBJ2-6	-	-	TRBV7-2	CASSFRSRLTGANVLTF	TGTGCCAGCAGCTTTCGAAGTAGGCTGACAGGGGCCAACGTCCTGACTTTC
TRBJ2-5	once	TRBD2	TRBV6-2/TRBV6-3	CASSYRLAGEETQYF	TGTGCCAGCAGTTACCGACTAGCGGGGGAAGAGACCCAGTACTTC
TRBJ2-1	-	-	TRBV29-1	CSVERLGYNEQFF	TGCAGCGTTGAGAGGCTAGGATACAATGAGCAGTTCTTC
TRBJ2-3	-	-	TRBV5-1	CASSTLRVVTDTQYF	TGCGCCAGCAGCACTCTCAGGGTTGTAACAGATACGCAGTATTTT
TRBJ2-5	-	-	TRBV18	CASSPREGSETQYF	TGTGCCAGCTCACCCCGAGAGGGATCAGAGACCCAGTACTTC
TRBJ1-6	-	-	TRBV6-5	CASEGGTNSPLHF	TGTGCCAGCGAGGGCGGTACTAATTCACCCCTCCACTTT
TRBJ2-2	-	-	TRBV7-2	CASSEGRYTGELFF	TGTGCCAGCAGCGAAGGGAGGTACACCGGGGAGCTGTTTTTT
TRBJ2-1	-	TRBD2	TRBV18	CASSLGLDHNEQFF	TGTGCCAGCTCACTGGGACTAGATCACAATGAGCAGTTCTTC
TRBJ2-5	-	TRBD1	TRBV18	CASSPYDRATGSQYF	TGTGCCAGCTCACCCTATGACAGGGCAACGGGGTCCCAGTACTTC
TRBJ2-5	-	TRBD2	TRBV9	CASSVGTSGIQETQYF	TGTGCCAGCAGCGTAGGGACTAGCGGGATCCAAGAGACCCAGTACTTC
TRBJ1-2	-	-	TRBV27	CASRMLGAGGGRGYTF	TGTGCCAGCAGGATGCTGGGGGCAGGCGGGGGGAGGGGCTACACCTTC
TRBJ2-5	-	-	TRBV2	CASSRGQETQYF	TGTGCCAGCAGCCGGGGGCAAGAGACCCAGTACTTC
TRBJ2-3	-	TRBD2	TRBV7-8	CASSNPWTSGGHTDTQYF	TGTGCCAGCAGCAACCCTTGGACTAGCGGGGGGCACACAGATACGCAGTATTTT
TRBJ1-1	-	-	TRBV12-3/TRBV12-4	CASTDTAEAFF	TGTGCCAGCACGGACACCGCTGAAGCTTTCTTT
TRBJ1-2	-	TRBD1	TRBV29-1	CSVRTGTGYTF	TGCAGCGTTCGGACAGGGACTGGCTACACCTTC
TRBJ2-3	-	-	TRBV7-3	CASSQWRYTDTQYF	TGTGCCAGCAGCCAGTGGAGGTACACAGATACGCAGTATTTT
TRBJ1-5	-	TRBD1	TRBV29-1	CSVEGQGGQPQHF	TGCAGCGTCGAGGGGCAGGGGGGTCAGCCCCAGCATTTT
TRBJ2-4	-	TRBD1	TRBV18	CASSPGTGDNIQYF	TGTGCCAGCTCACCCGGGACAGGGGATAACATTCAGTACTTC
TRBJ2-7	-	TRBD1	TRBV5-1	CASRNQGATWEQYF	TGCGCCAGCAGGAATCAGGGGGCAACGTGGGAGCAGTACTTC
TRBJ2-3	-	-	TRBV12-5	CASGRGPIGTSTDTQYF	TGTGCTAGTGGTAGGGGGCCCATAGGGACTAGCACAGATACGCAGTATTTT
TRBJ1-1	-	-	TRBV5-1	CASGPAGPNTEAFF	TGCGCCAGCGGACCCGCAGGGCCGAACACTGAAGCTTTCTTT
TRBJ1-5	-	-	TRBV6-6	CASSFTGGRGNQPQHF	TGTGCCAGCAGTTTCACGGGGGGGCGAGGCAATCAGCCCCAGCATTTT
TRBJ2-7	-	-	TRBV10-3	CAISEGAAYEQYF	TGTGCCATCAGTGAGGGGGCAGCCTACGAGCAGTACTTC
TRBJ1-2	-	-	TRBV21-1	CASSKGSGYGYTF	TGTGCCAGCAGCAAAGGTTCGGGCTATGGCTACACCTTC
TRBJ1-2	-	-	TRBV19	CASSALGRSYGYTF	TGTGCCAGTAGCGCACTAGGGCGTAGCTATGGCTACACCTTC
TRBJ2-6	few	TRBD1	TRBV11-2	CASSHGTGGAGANVLTF	TGTGCCAGCAGCCATGGGACAGGGGGCGCTGGGGCCAACGTCCTGACTTTC
TRBJ2-1	-	-	TRBV19	CASLSYNEQFF	TGTGCCAGCCTCTCCTACAATGAGCAGTTCTTC
TRBJ1-2	-	TRBD1	TRBV27	CASSLSWTGTGYTF	TGTGCCAGCAGTTTATCGTGGACAGGGACCGGCTACACCTTC